Listed here are 14 T cell receptor beta chains from one sample, sequenced in a study of blood T cell repertoires in COVID-19. TCRdb's table, derived via immunoSEQ multiplex PCR, lists solely in-frame clones and lacks some. This sample carries about 180,000 clones, 75% to 90% of them seen once, and the ten largest clones take about a tenth. The sequencing input was peripheral blood. The receptors originated from a human donor with active or convalescent COVID-19. The donor label of this sample is uncertain.

The J gene is TRBJ2-7, the V gene TRBV28; D possibly corresponds to TRBD1 (6 bases). Looked up from germline, CDR1 is MDHEN and CDR2 is SYDVKM. The CDR3 length is 14 residues. Deletions cut 7 bases from V and 2 bases from J, with 15 bases between. CDR3 in amino acids: CASMGATIPYEQYF. CDR3 in DNA: TGTGCCAGCATGGGGGCCACCATCCCCTACGAGCAGTACTTC.

This clone was detected once. This CDR3 is CASRPLVGVTGELFF. The CDR3 DNA sequence: TGTGCCAGCAGGCCCCTGGTGGGAGTAACCGGGGAGCTGTTTTTT. The gene calls are TRBV6-5 and TRBJ2-2; D possibly corresponds to TRBD2 (5 bases). CDR1 and CDR2 from the germline V gene are MNHEY and SVGAGI. The CDR3 runs to 15 residues. Trimming removed 6 bases from V and 5 bases from J, with 16 bases in between.

The V and J genes are TRBV4-1 and TRBJ2-3, with 11 bases matching TRBD1. Germline CDR1 reads MGHRA; CDR2 reads YSYEKL. The V gene end was trimmed by 4 bases and the J gene end by 4 bases; junction bases not matched to a gene: 10. The CDR3 has 17 amino acids. The CDR3 nucleotides are TGCGCCAGCAGCCCCTCTGCCGGACAGGGGGCCTCAGATACGCAGTATTTT. Its translation is CASSPSAGQGASDTQYF.

V is TRBV5-6 and J is TRBJ2-1; a possible D gene is TRBD2 (6 bases). Per the germline V gene, CDR1 is SGHDT and CDR2 is YYEEEE. The CDR3 covers 16 residues. The germline V and J ends were trimmed by 2 bases and 1 base, with 13 bases remaining between them. The CDR3 sequence: CASSFSGGGSYNEQFF. The CDR3, as DNA: TGTGCCAGCAGCTTTAGCGGTGGGGGGTCCTACAATGAGCAGTTCTTC.

The chain uses TRBV10-1 and TRBJ2-5; possibly TRBD2 for D (6 bases). CDR1 is WNHNN and CDR2 is SYGVQD in the germline V gene (reference sequence). V lost 3 bases, J lost 5 bases, and 10 bases lay in between. The CDR3 loop spans 13 amino acids. The CDR3 nucleotides read TGCGCCAGCAGTGAAGCGGGTCGTGAGACCCAGTACTTC. It specifies CASSEAGRETQYF.

The chain is built from TRBV18 and TRBJ2-7; D possibly corresponds to TRBD1 (5 bases). The germline gives CDR1 KGHSH, CDR2 LQKENI. V lost 6 bases to trimming and J lost 0 bases, with 9 bases between them. The CDR3 consists of 13 residues. The CDR3 loop is CASSTGSSYEQYF. As DNA, the CDR3 is TGTGCCAGCTCCACAGGTTCCTCCTACGAGCAGTACTTC.

The chain has TRBV3-1 (or the pseudogene TRBV3-2) and TRBJ2-5; the D gene is possibly TRBD1 (5 bases). This CDR3 has 13 residues. The V and J ends lost 5 bases and 0 bases respectively, with 7 bases between them. Germline V CDR1 and CDR2: LGHDT, YNNKEL (reference sequence). The CDR3 is CASSSGYQETQYF. Here the CDR3 DNA reads TGTGCCAGCAGCTCAGGGTACCAAGAGACCCAGTACTTC.

The V gene is TRBV6-1, the J gene TRBJ1-3; D unresolved. The V gene's germline CDR1 is MNHNS and CDR2 SASEGT. The CDR3 has 14 amino acids. Trimming removed 1 base at V and 5 bases at J, with 9 bases between. DNA for the CDR3: TGTGCCAGCAGTGAAGGGAGGACGCGAAACACCATATATTTT. Its translation is CASSEGRTRNTIYF.

Here the CDR3 DNA reads TGTGCCAGTAGTATAGATCGGGAGGCATATACGCAGTATTTT. It encodes CASSIDREAYTQYF. The rearrangement links TRBV19 to TRBJ2-3; 7 nucleotides align to TRBD2. The junction had 4 bases not matched to a gene; V was cut back by 0 bases and J by 7 bases. This CDR3 is built from 14 residues. Germline CDR1 is LNHDA and CDR2 is SQIVND (reference sequence).

The V gene is TRBV5-4, the J gene TRBJ2-5; 14 bases fit TRBD2. Germline CDR1 reads SGHNT; CDR2 reads YYREEE (reference sequence). This CDR3 spans 18 amino acids. V dropped 2 bases and J dropped 4; count of bases not matched to a gene: 10. This CDR3 is CASSFPGLAGGVGETQYF. The CDR3 DNA sequence: TGTGCCAGCAGCTTTCCCGGACTAGCGGGAGGAGTTGGAGAGACCCAGTACTTC. The full variable domain, its missing parts supplied by reference TRBV5-4 and TRBJ2-5, is ETGVTQSPTHLIKTRGQQVTLRCSSQSGHNTVSWYQQALGQGPQFIFQYYREEENGRGNFPPRFSGLQFPNYSSELNVNALELDDSALYLCASSFPGLAGGVGETQYFGPGTRLLVL.

V gene TRBV4-1 combines with J gene TRBJ2-2; 7 nucleotides agree with TRBD2. Unmatched junction bases numbered 8, after V lost 1 base and J lost 0 bases. Germline-derived CDR1 and CDR2 are MGHRA and YSYEKL. CDR3 size: 18 residues. The CDR3 reads CASSQVPLAGANTGELFF. CDR3 bases: TGCGCCAGCAGCCAAGTCCCGTTGGCGGGAGCGAACACCGGGGAGCTGTTTTTT.

The V gene is TRBV6-6, the J gene TRBJ1-3, with D uncertain. Germline CDR1 and CDR2: MNHNY and SVGAGI (reference sequence). The CDR3 has 10 residues. V lost 7 bases to trimming and J lost 8 bases, with 6 bases between them. CDR3 residues: CASKGDTIYF. CDR3 DNA sequence: TGTGCCAGCAAGGGAGACACCATATATTTT.

The chain carries TRBV10-2 and TRBJ2-3, with TRBD2 identical over 8 bases. The CDR3 is 13 amino acids. Germline values: CDR1 WSHSY, CDR2 SAAADI. The V and J ends lost 6 bases and 4 bases, in that order; junction bases with no gene match: 3. The CDR3 region has the DNA TGCGCCAGCAGGACTAGCGTAGCAGATACGCAGTATTTT. Its translation is CASRTSVADTQYF.

The V and J genes are TRBV6-2 or TRBV6-3 and TRBJ1-2, with 8 bases aligning to TRBD1. Germline V gene data show CDR1 as MNHEY and CDR2 as SVGEGT. The CDR3 contains 14 residues. Trimming removed 4 bases from V and 7 bases from J; junction bases left unmatched: 8. CDR3 sequence: CASSFSRGPRGYTF. DNA of the CDR3: TGTGCCAGCAGTTTCTCCAGGGGGCCCCGTGGCTACACCTTC.